This T cell receptor (beta chain) stems from a study of human T cells and chemical hapten exposure. On the study more broadly: DPC (0.01%) was patch tested on the upper back and read at 6 days. Findings of the study overall: Significantly greater numbers of large CDR3 similarity clusters came from expanded TCRs than from controls.

The ends were cut back, 1 base at V and 7 bases at J, with 10 bases in the middle. Looked up from germline, CDR1 is SQVTM and CDR2 is ANQGSEA. There are 12 residues in the CDR3. This sample's time point: patch test 3, about 24 weeks after DPC sensitization. Treatment indicated: therapeutic diphenylcyclopropenone sensitization with weekly scalp DPC. Source study methods: TCR counts had a median of 95,638 per sample and spanned about 23,224 to 690,600. TCRdb passed the RACE reads through MiXCR, listing each CDR3 protein once. The V and J calls here are based on TCRdb, not the publication. The sample has about 120,000 distinct CDR3 sequences; approximately 11% are singletons. This clonotype came up many times. Its cognate antigen is unknown.

The source material was whole blood, sampled in connection with sensitization to the hapten diphenylcyclopropenone (DPC). The clonotype comes from a woman aged 50 to 60 with alopecia areata. Some clones in this sample may be carry-over from other donors' samples. The chain has TRBV29-1 and TRBJ1-2, with D maybe TRBD1 (5 bases). CDR3 protein: CSVEGGSRGYTF. The CDR3 DNA sequence: TGCAGCGTTGAAGGGGGGTCTCGTGGCTACACCTTC.